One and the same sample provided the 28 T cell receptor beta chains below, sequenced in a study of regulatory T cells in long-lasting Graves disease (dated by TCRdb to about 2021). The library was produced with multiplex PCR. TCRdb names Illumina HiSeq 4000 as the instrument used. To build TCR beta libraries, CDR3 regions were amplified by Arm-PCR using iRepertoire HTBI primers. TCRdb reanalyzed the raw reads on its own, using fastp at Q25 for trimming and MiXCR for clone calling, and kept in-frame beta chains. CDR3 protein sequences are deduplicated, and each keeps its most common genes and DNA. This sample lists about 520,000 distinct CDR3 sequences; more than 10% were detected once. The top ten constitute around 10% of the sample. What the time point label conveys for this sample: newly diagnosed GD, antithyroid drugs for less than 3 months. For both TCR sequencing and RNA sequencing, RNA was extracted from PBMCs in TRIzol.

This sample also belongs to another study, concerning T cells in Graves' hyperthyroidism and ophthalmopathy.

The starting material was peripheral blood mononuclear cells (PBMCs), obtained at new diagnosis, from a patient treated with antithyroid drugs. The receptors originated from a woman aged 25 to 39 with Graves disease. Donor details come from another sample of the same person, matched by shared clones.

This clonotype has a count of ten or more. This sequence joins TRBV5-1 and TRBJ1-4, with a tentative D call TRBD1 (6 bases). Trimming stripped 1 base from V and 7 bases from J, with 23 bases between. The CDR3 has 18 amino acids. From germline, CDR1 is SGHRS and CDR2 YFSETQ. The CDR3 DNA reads TGCGCCAGCAGCTTGAATGCAGGGGCCACGTCGAGCGGTGAAAAACTGTTTTTT. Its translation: CASSLNAGATSSGEKLFF.

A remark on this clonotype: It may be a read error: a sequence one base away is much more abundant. This chain's CDR3 is CASMPGGAYEQYF. As DNA, the CDR3 is TGTGCCAGCATGCCCGGGGGGGCATACGAGCAGTACTTC. The chain has TRBV11-3 and TRBJ2-7, with TRBD2 matching over 8 bases. The CDR3 extends over 13 amino acids. The V segment lost 7 bases and the J segment 4 bases; nucleotides outside the gene matches: 6. Germline V lookup: CDR1 SGHNT, CDR2 YENEEA.

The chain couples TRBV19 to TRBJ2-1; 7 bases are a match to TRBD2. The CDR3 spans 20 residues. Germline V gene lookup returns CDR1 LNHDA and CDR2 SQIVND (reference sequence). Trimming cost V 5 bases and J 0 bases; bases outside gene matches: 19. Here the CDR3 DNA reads TGTGCCAGTAGTCTACGGGCTAGTGGGACTATCGCCTTCTCCTACAATGAGCAGTTCTTC. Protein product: CASSLRASGTIAFSYNEQFF.

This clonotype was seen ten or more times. Here the CDR3 DNA reads TGTGCCAGCTCACCAAGTCAGTCTGTACGTGGCTACACCTTC. Translation gives CASSPSQSVRGYTF. V usage is TRBV18 and J usage is TRBJ1-2; the D is unclear. Germline lookup yields CDR1 KGHSH and CDR2 LQKENI. CDR3 size: 14 residues. Trimming removed 2 bases at V and 7 bases at J, with 14 bases between.

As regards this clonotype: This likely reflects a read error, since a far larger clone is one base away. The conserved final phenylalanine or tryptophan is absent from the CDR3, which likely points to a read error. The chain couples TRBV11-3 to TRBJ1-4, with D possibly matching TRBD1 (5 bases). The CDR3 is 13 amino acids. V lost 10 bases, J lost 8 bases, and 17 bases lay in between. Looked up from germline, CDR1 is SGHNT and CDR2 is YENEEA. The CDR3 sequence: CATSRAWDEKLFL. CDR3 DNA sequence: TGTGCCACCTCCAGGGCCTGGGACGAAAAACTGTTTCTT.

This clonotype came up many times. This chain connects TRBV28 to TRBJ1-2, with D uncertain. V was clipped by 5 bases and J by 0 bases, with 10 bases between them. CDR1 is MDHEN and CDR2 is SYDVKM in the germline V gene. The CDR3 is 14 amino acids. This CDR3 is CASSIRPTNYGYTF. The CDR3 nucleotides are TGTGCCAGCAGTATCCGGCCTACTAACTATGGCTACACCTTC.

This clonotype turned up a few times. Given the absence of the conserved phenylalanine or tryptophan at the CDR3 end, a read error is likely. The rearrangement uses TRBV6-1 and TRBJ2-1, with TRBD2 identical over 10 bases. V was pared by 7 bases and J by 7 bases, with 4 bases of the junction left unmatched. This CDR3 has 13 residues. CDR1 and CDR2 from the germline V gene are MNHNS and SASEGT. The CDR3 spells CASKAGGPNEQFL. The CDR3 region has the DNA TGTGCCAGCAAAGCGGGAGGGCCAAATGAGCAGTTCCTC.

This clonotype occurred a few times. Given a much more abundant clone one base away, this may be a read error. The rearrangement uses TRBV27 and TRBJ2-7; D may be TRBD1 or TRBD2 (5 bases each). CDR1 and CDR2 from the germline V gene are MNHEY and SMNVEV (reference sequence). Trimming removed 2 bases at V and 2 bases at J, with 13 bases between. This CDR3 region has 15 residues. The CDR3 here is CASSLPLGVAYEQYF. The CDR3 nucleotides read TGTGCCAGCAGTTTACCGTTGGGGGTTGCCTACGAGCAGTACTTC.

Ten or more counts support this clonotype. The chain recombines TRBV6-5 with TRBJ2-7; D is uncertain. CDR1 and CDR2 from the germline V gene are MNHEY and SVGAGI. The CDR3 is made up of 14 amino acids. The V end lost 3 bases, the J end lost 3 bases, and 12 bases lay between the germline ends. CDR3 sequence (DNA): TGTGCCAGCAGTTATACCGGGCCATACTACGAGCAGTACTTC. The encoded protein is CASSYTGPYYEQYF.

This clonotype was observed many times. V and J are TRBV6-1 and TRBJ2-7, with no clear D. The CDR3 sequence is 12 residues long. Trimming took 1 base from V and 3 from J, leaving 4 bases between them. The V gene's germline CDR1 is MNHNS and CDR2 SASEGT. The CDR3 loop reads CASSEGVYEQYF. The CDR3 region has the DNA TGTGCCAGCAGTGAAGGGGTCTACGAGCAGTACTTC.

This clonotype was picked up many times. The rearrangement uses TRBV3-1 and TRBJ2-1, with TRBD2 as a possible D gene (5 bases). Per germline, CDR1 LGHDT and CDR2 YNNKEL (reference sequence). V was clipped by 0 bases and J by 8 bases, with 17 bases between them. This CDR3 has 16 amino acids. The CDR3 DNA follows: TGTGCCAGCAGCCAAGATTTCGCACTCATCGGGGATGAGCAGTTCTTC. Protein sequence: CASSQDFALIGDEQFF.

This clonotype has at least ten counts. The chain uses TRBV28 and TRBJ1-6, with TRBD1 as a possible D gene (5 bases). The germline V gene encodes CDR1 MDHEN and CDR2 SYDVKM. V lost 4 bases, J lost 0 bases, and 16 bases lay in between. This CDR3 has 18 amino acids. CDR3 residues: CASSSPGRTSSYNSPLHF. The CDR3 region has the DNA TGTGCCAGCAGTTCGCCAGGGAGGACGAGCTCCTATAATTCACCCCTCCACTTT. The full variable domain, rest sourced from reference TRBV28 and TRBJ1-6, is DVKVTQSSRYLVKRTGEKVFLECVQDMDHENMFWYRQDPGLGLRLIYFSYDVKMKEKGDIPEGYSVSREKKERFSLILESASTNQTSMYLCASSSPGRTSSYNSPLHFGNGTRLTVT.

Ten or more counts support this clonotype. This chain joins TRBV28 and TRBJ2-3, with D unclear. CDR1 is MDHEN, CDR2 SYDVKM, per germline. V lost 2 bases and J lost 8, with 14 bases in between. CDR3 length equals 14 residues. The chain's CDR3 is CASSLRRWEATQYF. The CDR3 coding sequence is TGTGCCAGCAGTTTAAGGCGGTGGGAAGCTACGCAGTATTTT.

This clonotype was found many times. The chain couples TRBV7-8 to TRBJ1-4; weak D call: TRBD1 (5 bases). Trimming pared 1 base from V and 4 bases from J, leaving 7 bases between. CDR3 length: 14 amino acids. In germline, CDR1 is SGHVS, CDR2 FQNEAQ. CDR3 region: CASSLDRLNEKLFF. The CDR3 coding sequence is TGTGCCAGCAGCTTAGACAGGCTTAATGAAAAACTGTTTTTT.

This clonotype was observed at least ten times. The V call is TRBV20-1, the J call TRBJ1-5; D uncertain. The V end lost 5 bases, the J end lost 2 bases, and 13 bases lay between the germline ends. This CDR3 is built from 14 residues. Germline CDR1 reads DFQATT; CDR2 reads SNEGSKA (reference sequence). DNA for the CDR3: TGCAGTGCTGCTACCCTTACGGGCAATCAGCCCCAGCATTTT. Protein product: CSAATLTGNQPQHF.

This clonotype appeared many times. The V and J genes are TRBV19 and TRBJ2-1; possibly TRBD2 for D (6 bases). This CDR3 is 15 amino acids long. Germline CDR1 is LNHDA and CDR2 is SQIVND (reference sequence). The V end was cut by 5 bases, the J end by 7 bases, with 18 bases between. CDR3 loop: CASSPYSGVGNEQFF. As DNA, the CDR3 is TGTGCCAGTAGTCCCTACTCGGGAGTTGGTAATGAGCAGTTCTTC.

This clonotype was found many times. The CDR3 region has the DNA TGCGCCAGCAGCCAAGCAAGACATTCGGTGGACCCTTCTAATGGCTACACCTTC. Residues: CASSQARHSVDPSNGYTF. This sequence joins TRBV4-1 and TRBJ1-2, with D unresolved. The ends were cut back, 1 base at V and 6 bases at J, with 24 bases in the middle. CDR1 is MGHRA, CDR2 YSYEKL, per germline. The CDR3 runs to 18 residues.

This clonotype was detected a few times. The CDR3 DNA follows: TGTGCCAGCAGTTTCCAGGCGGATGGCTACACCTTC. Translated, it gives CASSFQADGYTF. The rearrangement uses TRBV28 and TRBJ1-2; the D is unclear. This CDR3 spans 12 amino acids. The V gene lost 3 bases and the J gene lost 6 bases, with 8 bases spanning the gap. CDR1 and CDR2 (germline): MDHEN, SYDVKM.

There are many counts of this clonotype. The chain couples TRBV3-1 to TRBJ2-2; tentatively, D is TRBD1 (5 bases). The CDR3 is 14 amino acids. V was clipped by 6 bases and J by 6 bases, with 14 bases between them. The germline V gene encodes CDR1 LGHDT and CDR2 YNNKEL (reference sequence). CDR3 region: CASSPQGSAGELFF. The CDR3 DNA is TGTGCCAGCAGTCCTCAGGGATCTGCCGGGGAGCTGTTTTTT.

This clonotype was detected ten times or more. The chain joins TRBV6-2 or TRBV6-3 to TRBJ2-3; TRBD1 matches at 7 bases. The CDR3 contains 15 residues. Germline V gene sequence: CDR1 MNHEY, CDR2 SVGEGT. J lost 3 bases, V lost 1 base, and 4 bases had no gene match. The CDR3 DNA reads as TGTGCCAGCAGTTACTTAGGGGGCAGGACAGATACGCAGTATTTT. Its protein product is CASSYLGGRTDTQYF.

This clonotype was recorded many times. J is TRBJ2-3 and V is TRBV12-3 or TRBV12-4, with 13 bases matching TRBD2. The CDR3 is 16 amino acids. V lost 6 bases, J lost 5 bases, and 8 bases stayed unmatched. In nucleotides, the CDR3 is TGTGCCAGCAGCCCCGGACTAGCGGGAGAATTAGATACGCAGTATTTT. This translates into CASSPGLAGELDTQYF.

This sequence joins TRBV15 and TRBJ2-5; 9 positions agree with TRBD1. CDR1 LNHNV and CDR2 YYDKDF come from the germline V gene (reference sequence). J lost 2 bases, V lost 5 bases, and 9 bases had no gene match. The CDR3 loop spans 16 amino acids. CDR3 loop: CATSAWDREDQETQYF. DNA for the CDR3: TGTGCCACCAGCGCCTGGGACAGGGAGGATCAAGAGACCCAGTACTTC.

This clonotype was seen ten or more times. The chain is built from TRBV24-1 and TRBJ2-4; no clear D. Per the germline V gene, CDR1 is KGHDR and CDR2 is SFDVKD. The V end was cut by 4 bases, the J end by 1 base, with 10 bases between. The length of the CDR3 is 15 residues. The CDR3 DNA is TGTGCCACCAGTGAGAGAAATTCGGCCAAAAACATTCAGTACTTC. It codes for CATSERNSAKNIQYF.

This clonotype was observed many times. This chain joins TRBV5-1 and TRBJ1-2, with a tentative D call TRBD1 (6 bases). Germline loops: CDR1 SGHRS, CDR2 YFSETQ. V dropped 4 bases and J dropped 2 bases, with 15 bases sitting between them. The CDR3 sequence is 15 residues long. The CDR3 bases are TGCGCCAGCAGCGTGGGGGACAATGGAAACTATGGCTACACCTTC. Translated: CASSVGDNGNYGYTF.

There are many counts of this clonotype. CDR3 DNA: TGTGCCAGCAAGGGCAGGACCCATCTAGCCAAAAACATTCAGTACTTC. Translating gives CASKGRTHLAKNIQYF. V is TRBV28 and J is TRBJ2-4; D remains ambiguous. The CDR3 covers 16 residues. Germline lookup yields CDR1 MDHEN and CDR2 SYDVKM. V lost 7 bases and J 0 bases, leaving 16 bases between the germline ends.

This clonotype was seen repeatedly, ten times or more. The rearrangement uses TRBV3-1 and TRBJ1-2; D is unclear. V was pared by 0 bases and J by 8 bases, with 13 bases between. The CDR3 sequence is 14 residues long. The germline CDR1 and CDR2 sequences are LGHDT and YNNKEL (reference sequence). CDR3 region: CASSQELGYWGYTF. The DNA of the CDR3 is TGTGCCAGCAGCCAAGAACTGGGGTACTGGGGCTACACCTTC. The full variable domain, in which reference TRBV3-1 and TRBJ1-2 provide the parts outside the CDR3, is DTAVSQTPKYLVTQMGNDKSIKCEQNLGHDTMYWYKQDSKKFLKIMFSYNNKELIINETVPNRFSPKSPDKAHLNLHINSLELGDSAVYFCASSQELGYWGYTFGSGTRLTVV.

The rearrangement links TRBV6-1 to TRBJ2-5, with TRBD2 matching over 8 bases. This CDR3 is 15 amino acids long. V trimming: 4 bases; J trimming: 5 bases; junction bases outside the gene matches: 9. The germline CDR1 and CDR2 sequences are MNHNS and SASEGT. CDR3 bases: TGTGCCAGCAGTGGTAACGGGGGGGCCGTGGAGACCCAGTACTTC. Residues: CASSGNGGAVETQYF.

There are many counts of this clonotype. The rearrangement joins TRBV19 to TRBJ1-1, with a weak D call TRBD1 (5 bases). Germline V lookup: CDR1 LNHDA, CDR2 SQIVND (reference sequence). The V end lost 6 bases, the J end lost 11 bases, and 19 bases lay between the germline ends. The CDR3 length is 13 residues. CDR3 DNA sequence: TGTGCCAGTAGATCGCGGACAACCTGGGAGGCTTTCTTT. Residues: CASRSRTTWEAFF.